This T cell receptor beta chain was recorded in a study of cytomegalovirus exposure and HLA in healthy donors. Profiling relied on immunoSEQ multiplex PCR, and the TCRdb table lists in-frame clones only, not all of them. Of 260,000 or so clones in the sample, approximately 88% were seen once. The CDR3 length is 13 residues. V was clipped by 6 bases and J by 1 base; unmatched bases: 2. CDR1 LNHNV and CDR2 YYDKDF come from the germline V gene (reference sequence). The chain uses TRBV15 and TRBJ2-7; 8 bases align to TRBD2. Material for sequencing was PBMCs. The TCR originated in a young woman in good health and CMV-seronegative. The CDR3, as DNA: TGTGCCACCAGGACTAGCGTTTCCTACGAGCAGTACTTC. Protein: CATRTSVSYEQYF.